The clone carrying this T cell receptor (beta chain) was observed a few times. Its specificity is unknown. This sample stems from a study of cytomegalovirus exposure and HLA in healthy donors. Each donor was healthy, and each was a bone marrow donor. The germline CDR1 and CDR2 sequences are SGDLS and YYNGEE. J lost 5 bases, V lost 1 base, and 7 bases had no gene match. The CDR3 is 15 residues long. The primer mix had 60 Vbeta and 13 Jbeta primers. Profiling relied on immunoSEQ multiplex PCR, and the TCRdb table lists in-frame clones only, not all of them. The sample carries approximately 87,000 clones, around 86% recorded once. The study's findings and limits: In all likelihood, a cluster of highly shared sequence variants was a sequencing artifact.

This sequence joins TRBV9 and TRBJ2-5; 8 bases align to TRBD1. The sequence derives from a woman in her seventies in good health and CMV-seropositive. Sequencing input: PBMCs. CDR3 in amino acids: CASSVSSGGRETQYF. CDR3 nucleotides: TGTGCCAGCAGCGTATCTTCAGGGGGCAGGGAGACCCAGTACTTC.